This T cell receptor (beta chain) was documented in a study of T cell responses to AZD1222 COVID-19 vaccine. For the study at large: Samples with a second dose at about 4 or about 12 weeks were pooled together. Findings of the study overall: The donor group comprised mostly white British people and more females; the analysis possibly underestimated clonal diversity. Recipients of two AZD1222 doses showed rising Spike-specific TCR breadth and depth. Regions left unmutated in variants are reportedly the target of nearly half of spike-specific TCRs.

TCRdb's table, derived via immunoSEQ multiplex PCR, lists solely in-frame clones and lacks some. The repertoire holds about 150,000 clones, with around 88% as singletons. This clone has just one count. The antigen is undetermined. Per the germline V gene, CDR1 is GTSNPN and CDR2 is SVGIG (reference sequence). Trimming cost V 2 bases and J 8 bases, with 10 bases left between them. The CDR3 loop spans 11 amino acids. The rearrangement uses TRBV30 and TRBJ2-7; D might be TRBD1 or TRBD2, each matching 5 bases. Here the sequenced sample was peripheral blood, taken on day 0 of AZD1222 vaccination. The TCR sequence derives from an adult in good health. The CDR3 nucleotides are TGTGCCTGGAGTTGGGGGTACCAGCAGTACTTC. Translating gives CAWSWGYQQYF.